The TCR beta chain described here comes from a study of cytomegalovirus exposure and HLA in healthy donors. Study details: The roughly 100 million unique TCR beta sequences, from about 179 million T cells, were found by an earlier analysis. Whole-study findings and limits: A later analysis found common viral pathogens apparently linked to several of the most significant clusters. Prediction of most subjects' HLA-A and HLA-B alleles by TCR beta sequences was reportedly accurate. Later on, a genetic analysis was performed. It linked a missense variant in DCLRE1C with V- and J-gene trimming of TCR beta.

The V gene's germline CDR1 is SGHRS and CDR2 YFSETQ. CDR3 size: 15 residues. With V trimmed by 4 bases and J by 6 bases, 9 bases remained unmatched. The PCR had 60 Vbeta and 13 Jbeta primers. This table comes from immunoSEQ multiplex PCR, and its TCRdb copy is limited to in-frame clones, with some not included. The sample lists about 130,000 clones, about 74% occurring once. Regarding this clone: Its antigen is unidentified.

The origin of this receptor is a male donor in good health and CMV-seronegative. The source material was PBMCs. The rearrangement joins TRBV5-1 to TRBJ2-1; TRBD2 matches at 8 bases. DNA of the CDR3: TGCGCCAGCAGCCACCCAGCGGGAGTTCCCAATGAGCAGTTCTTC. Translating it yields CASSHPAGVPNEQFF.